This TCR beta chain was captured by sequencing in a study of cytomegalovirus exposure and HLA in healthy donors. Germline-derived CDR1 and CDR2 are SGHRS and YFSETQ. V lost 4 bases to trimming and J lost 3 bases; unmatched junction nucleotides: 1. CDR3 size: 12 residues. Each of the donors was a healthy bone marrow donor. As concerns this clone: Its matching antigen is unknown. Additional DNA sequences in this sample encode the identical CDR3.

Study-level findings and limits: When analyzed later, a missense DCLRE1C variant was found to be linked to TCR beta V- and J-gene trimming. A later analysis reportedly found that, within productive TCRs, an Asian-associated ancestry cluster had fewer N-insertions than the mean observed across the approximately 700 donors.

PCR used 60 Vbeta primers and 13 Jbeta primers. Produced via immunoSEQ multiplex PCR; TCRdb's table is partial and in-frame only. This sample yields under 100,000 clones, of which 62% are seen a single time; approximately 5.8% belongs to the top ten. This chain uses TRBV5-1 with TRBJ2-7; 7 bases are a match to TRBD1. The clonotype was recovered from a woman under 40 in good health and CMV-seropositive. The sequenced sample consisted of PBMCs. In DNA form, the CDR3 reads TGCGCCAGCAGCAGGGACAGCTACGAGCAGTACTTC. This codes for CASSRDSYEQYF.